These T cell receptor beta chains were read from a single sample in a study of technical replicates of blood from several donors. Using immunoSEQ multiplex PCR, the repertoire was profiled, and TCRdb retains in-frame clones only, with some absent. Seen here are more than 65,000 clones, around 95% observed once, and the top ten hold 0.2% to 0.25%. Sequencing was done on a sample of T cells isolated from PBMCs. These receptors came from a human donor in good health. Both conserved end residues are part of each CDR3. The order of the fields is clone size, J gene, D gene, V gene, CDR3 protein, CDR3 DNA. A D gene is named only where the DNA matches it firmly. Size is stated for part of the rows, as once, few or many counts, or as a class when the clone is expanded.

.,TRBJ2-7,TRBD1,TRBV10-3,CAISESETGYYEQYF,TGTGCCATCAGTGAGTCCGAGACAGGGTACTACGAGCAGTACTTC
.,TRBJ2-3,TRBD2,TRBV5-1,CASSLVLAGAITDTQYF,TGCGCCAGCAGCTTGGTTTTAGCGGGGGCGATCACAGATACGCAGTATTTT
.,TRBJ2-7,.,TRBV7-2,CASSPWTGVSSYEQYF,TGTGCCAGCAGCCCCTGGACTGGAGTTAGCTCCTACGAGCAGTACTTC
.,TRBJ1-4,TRBD1,TRBV6-5,CASSKYEQGVLFF,TGTGCCAGCAGTAAATACGAACAGGGGGTACTGTTTTTT
.,TRBJ2-4,TRBD2,TRBV27,CANLTPGLATAKNIQYF,TGTGCCAACCTCACCCCCGGACTAGCGACAGCCAAAAACATTCAGTACTTC
.,TRBJ1-5,.,TRBV6-5,CASSPQSGGGQPQHF,TGTGCCAGCAGCCCCCAATCGGGGGGTGGTCAGCCCCAGCATTTT
.,TRBJ2-1,TRBD2,TRBV5-5,CASSFGGGAEQFF,TGTGCCAGCAGCTTTGGCGGGGGGGCTGAGCAGTTCTTC
.,TRBJ1-1,.,TRBV18,CASSPTWGGGANTEAFF,TGTGCCAGCTCACCCACCTGGGGTGGAGGGGCAAACACTGAAGCTTTCTTT
.,TRBJ2-1,.,TRBV7-9,CASSPRPLITGAWNEQFF,TGTGCCAGCAGCCCCCGACCTCTAATCACAGGAGCTTGGAATGAGCAGTTCTTC
.,TRBJ2-3,TRBD2,TRBV4-1,CASSQVGTRDTDTQYF,TGCGCCAGCAGCCAAGTAGGGACTAGGGACACAGATACGCAGTATTTT
few,TRBJ1-1,TRBD1,TRBV5-1,CASSPDRGPTEAFF,TGCGCCAGCAGCCCTGACAGGGGACCCACTGAAGCTTTCTTT
.,TRBJ1-5,.,TRBV4-1,CASSQALIGSNQPQHF,TGCGCCAGCAGCCAGGCTCTTATCGGGAGCAATCAGCCCCAGCATTTT
.,TRBJ2-6,TRBD1,TRBV4-1,CASSQVETGPPSGANVLTF,TGCGCCAGCAGCCAAGTCGAGACAGGGCCTCCTTCTGGGGCCAACGTCCTGACTTTC
.,TRBJ1-3,.,TRBV5-6,CASSSFSGNTIYF,TGTGCCAGCAGCTCCTTCTCTGGAAACACCATATATTTT
.,TRBJ1-2,TRBD1,TRBV25-1,CASSVSGQGEGYTF,TGTGCCAGCAGTGTATCCGGACAGGGAGAGGGCTACACCTTC
.,TRBJ1-6,TRBD1,TRBV19,CASSDQIGTESSYNSPLHF,TGTGCCAGTAGTGACCAAATAGGGACAGAGAGCTCCTATAATTCACCCCTCCACTTT
.,TRBJ2-7,TRBD1,TRBV19,CASSIGTGTYEQYF,TGTGCCAGTAGCATTGGGACAGGGACCTACGAGCAGTACTTC
.,TRBJ1-5,TRBD1,TRBV5-1,CASSLGGTGVGQPQHF,TGCGCCAGCAGCTTGGGCGGGACAGGGGTCGGTCAGCCCCAGCATTTT
.,TRBJ2-3,TRBD2,TRBV6-6,CASSYSPSGSTDTQYF,TGTGCCAGCAGTTACTCGCCTAGCGGGAGCACAGATACGCAGTATTTT
.,TRBJ2-1,.,TRBV6-5,CASSHGSYNEQFF,TGTGCCAGCAGCCACGGTTCCTACAATGAGCAGTTCTTC
.,TRBJ1-2,.,TRBV14,CASSQDRELTYGYTF,TGTGCCAGCAGCCAAGATCGGGAACTCACCTATGGCTACACCTTC
.,TRBJ2-7,TRBD1,TRBV2,CASSGTGEVYEQYF,TGTGCCAGCAGCGGGACAGGGGAGGTCTACGAGCAGTACTTC
.,TRBJ2-1,TRBD2,TRBV30,CAWSFSGGPNEQFF,TGTGCCTGGAGTTTTAGCGGGGGCCCAAATGAGCAGTTCTTC
.,TRBJ2-5,TRBD2,TRBV7-2,CASSLTSGTVETQYF,TGTGCCAGCAGCTTGACTAGCGGGACGGTGGAGACCCAGTACTTC
.,TRBJ1-1,TRBD1,TRBV10-3,CAISEMGQTNTEAFF,TGTGCCATCAGTGAGATGGGACAGACAAACACTGAAGCTTTCTTT
.,TRBJ1-1,.,TRBV29-1,CSVEFLATEAFF,TGCAGCGTTGAATTCCTGGCCACTGAAGCTTTCTTT